Listed below are T cell receptor beta chains from one sample, sequenced in a study of blood T cells in healthy people across ages. Each CDR3 protein is one row after TCRdb ran MiXCR on the 5' RACE reads. The table has 1.5 million to 2 million distinct CDR3 sequences, roughly 30% seen once. The specimen sequenced was blood. The receptor source for this set is a young woman in good health. Each CDR3 is given with its conserved first and last residue. D genes are given only for firm matches. Clone size is not always given. Where it is, it says once, few, many or a class for expanded clones.

J	length	V	size	D	DNA	CDR3
TRBJ2-1	16	TRBV7-9	.	.	TGTGCCAGCAGCTTATTAATAGCCCTCTCCGACGGTGAGCAGTTCTTC	CASSLLIALSDGEQFF
TRBJ2-1	16	TRBV6-5	.	TRBD1	TGTGCCAGCAGTTACTCGGAGGCAGGGGGCTTGAATGAGCAGTTCTTC	CASSYSEAGGLNEQFF
TRBJ2-1	12	TRBV30	.	.	TGTGCCTGGGGAGGCGTCATCAATGAGCAGTTCTTC	CAWGGVINEQFF
TRBJ2-1	14	TRBV2	few	TRBD2	TGTGCCAGCAGTCAAACCGGACTAGTCGGTGAGCAGTTCTTC	CASSQTGLVGEQFF
TRBJ2-1	13	TRBV25-1	.	TRBD2	TGTGCCAGCAGGGGGACTAGCGGTAGTGAGCAGTTCTTC	CASRGTSGSEQFF
TRBJ2-3	14	TRBV9	.	.	TGTGCCAGCAGCGTTGATTGGGGCACAGATACGCAGTATTTT	CASSVDWGTDTQYF
TRBJ1-1	12	TRBV20-1	few	.	TGCAGTGCTGGGAGAGGGATAGAGAAAGCTTTCTTT	CSAGRGIEKAFF
TRBJ1-2	15	TRBV12-3/TRBV12-4	many	.	TGTGCCAGCAGTTCCGGGACCCCCAGGGGCTATGGCTACACCTTC	CASSSGTPRGYGYTF
TRBJ2-7	15	TRBV10-2	.	.	TGCGCCAGCAGTGGAAATAGGGACGGCTTTTTCGAGCAGTACTTC	CASSGNRDGFFEQYF
TRBJ2-4	14	TRBV24-1	many	.	TGTGCCACCAGTGAACCGGGAGCCAAAAACATTCAGTACTTC	CATSEPGAKNIQYF
TRBJ2-3	12	TRBV20-1	few	TRBD1	TGCAGTGCCCCGGACAGGGAAGATACGCAGTATTTT	CSAPDREDTQYF
TRBJ2-2	14	TRBV7-2	few	.	TGTGCCAGCAGCTACGGGAAACTTACCGGGGAGCTGTTTTTT	CASSYGKLTGELFF
TRBJ2-1	14	TRBV20-1	few	TRBD2	TGCAGTGCTAAACCGGGAGGGCCCTACAATGAGCAGTTCTTC	CSAKPGGPYNEQFF
TRBJ1-5	15	TRBV12-3/TRBV12-4	.	.	TGTGCCAGCAGTTTATCCAGGGAGAGCAATCAGCCCCAGCATTTT	CASSLSRESNQPQHF
TRBJ2-3	15	TRBV11-2	once	TRBD2	TGTGCCAGCAGGATAGCGGGAAGTCGCACAGATACGCAGTATTTT	CASRIAGSRTDTQYF
TRBJ2-1	13	TRBV6-5	.	TRBD1	TGTGCCAGCAGCCGAACACAGGGGAGAGAGCAGTTCTTC	CASSRTQGREQFF
TRBJ2-1	14	TRBV20-1	many	TRBD2	TGCGGTGCTAGAGCGGGACTGGGCGCGAATGAGCAGTTCTTC	CGARAGLGANEQFF
TRBJ1-5	15	TRBV12-3/TRBV12-4	few	TRBD1	TGTGCCAGCAACAGACAGGGGGCGATAAGGCAGCCCCAGCATTTT	CASNRQGAIRQPQHF
TRBJ1-6	16	TRBV27	.	.	TGTGCCTGTACCGGGGACCCCGGCTCCTATAATTCACCCCTCCACTTT	CACTGDPGSYNSPLHF
TRBJ1-2	13	TRBV7-8	.	.	TGTGCCAGCAGCTTAGAGGTGAACTATGGCTGCACCTTC	CASSLEVNYGCTF
TRBJ2-1	13	TRBV24-1	many	.	TGTGCCACCAGTGACCCCGGGCACAATGAGCAGTTCTTC	CATSDPGHNEQFF
TRBJ1-1	15	TRBV6-5	.	.	TGTGCCAGCAGTTACGACAGGCGGGAGGGGACTGAAGCTTTCTTT	CASSYDRREGTEAFF